This record looks at one TCR beta chain sequence and its context. The CDR3 extends over 11 amino acids. The V and J ends lost 6 bases and 7 bases, in that order; junction bases with no gene match: 5. Germline V gives CDR1 DFQATT, CDR2 SNEGSKA (reference sequence). The data belong to a study of blood T cell repertoires in COVID-19. Authors' data handling: It was from reference gene primer amplification that nucleated cell counts were estimated. Profiling relied on immunoSEQ multiplex PCR, and the TCRdb table lists in-frame clones only, not all of them. V and J calls and clone size are given by that table; D and trimming were obtained from the DNA. This sample has 90,000 to 120,000 clones, with 75% to 90% found just once.

The specimen sequenced was peripheral blood. This receptor was taken from a woman older than 75 with acute or convalescent COVID-19. The genes are TRBV20-1 and TRBJ1-2; 7 bases are a match to TRBD1. CDR3 bases: TGCAGTGCCACGTACAGGGGTGGCTACACCTTC. It translates to CSATYRGGYTF.